This T cell receptor beta chain was recorded in a study of blood T cell repertoires in COVID-19. Study as a whole: Sites across the United States, Italy and Spain contributed samples from acute and convalescent COVID-19. PBMCs, B-cell-depleted T cells, or T cells provided the cDNA or gDNA that made up the material.

As originally analysed: Using reference gene primer amplification, nucleated cell counts were estimated. Produced via immunoSEQ multiplex PCR; TCRdb's table is partial and in-frame only. V, J and clone size derive from that table, while D and trimming were established from the DNA sequence. The sample contains approximately 60,000 clones, 80% to 90% of which appear only once. There are 16 residues in the CDR3. Germline CDR1 reads SGHRS; CDR2 reads YFSETQ. V gave up 0 bases and J gave up 0 bases; unmatched junction bases: 3. The receptor was isolated from a man in his 60s with active or convalescent COVID-19. V and J are TRBV5-1 and TRBJ2-3, with TRBD2 identical over 8 bases. Sample: peripheral blood. This CDR3 reads CASSLVRGGSTDTQYF. The CDR3 DNA reads TGCGCCAGCAGCTTGGTTCGGGGGGGAAGCACAGATACGCAGTATTTT.